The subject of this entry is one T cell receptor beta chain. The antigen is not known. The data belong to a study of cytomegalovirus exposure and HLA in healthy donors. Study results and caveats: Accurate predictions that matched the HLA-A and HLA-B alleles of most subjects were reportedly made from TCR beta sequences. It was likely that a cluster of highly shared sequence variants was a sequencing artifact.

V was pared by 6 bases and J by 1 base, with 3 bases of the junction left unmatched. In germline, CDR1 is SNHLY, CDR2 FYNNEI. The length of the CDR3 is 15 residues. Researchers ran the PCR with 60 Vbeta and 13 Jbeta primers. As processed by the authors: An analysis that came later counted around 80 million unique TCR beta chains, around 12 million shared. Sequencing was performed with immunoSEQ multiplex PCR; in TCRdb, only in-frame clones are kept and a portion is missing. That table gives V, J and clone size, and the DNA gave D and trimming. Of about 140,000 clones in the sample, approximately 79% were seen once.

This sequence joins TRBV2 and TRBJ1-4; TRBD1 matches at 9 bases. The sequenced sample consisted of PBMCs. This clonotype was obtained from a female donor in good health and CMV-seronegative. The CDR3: CASRPTGGTNEKLFF. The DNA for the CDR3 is TGTGCCAGCAGGCCGACAGGGGGAACTAATGAAAAACTGTTTTTT.